The 20 T cell receptor beta chains in this list originate from one sample, sequenced in a study of blood T cell repertoires in COVID-19. Repertoires were generated with immunoSEQ multiplex PCR, while TCRdb's copy carries only in-frame clones and drops some. Of approximately 130,000 clones listed, 85% to 90% are singletons. What was sequenced was peripheral blood. All receptors come from a human donor in a cohort sampled during active COVID-19.

The chain uses TRBV6-5 and TRBJ1-2, with D unresolved. This CDR3 region has 14 residues. The V end lost 0 bases, the J end lost 1 base, and 6 bases lay between the germline ends. Germline CDR1 is MNHEY and CDR2 is SVGAGI. The CDR3 coding sequence is TGTGCCAGCAGTTACTCGGAGTTTAACTATGGCTACACCTTC. Translated: CASSYSEFNYGYTF.

The chain joins TRBV4-3 to TRBJ1-6; 9 nucleotides agree with TRBD1. Unmatched junction bases numbered 6, after V lost 2 bases and J lost 10 bases. The germline V gene has CDR1 LGHNA and CDR2 YSLEER. The CDR3 length is 15 residues. The CDR3 DNA reads TGCGCCAGCAGCCAATTGGGACAGGGAGGATCACCCCTCCACTTT. This encodes CASSQLGQGGSPLHF.

The chain employs TRBV7-2 and TRBJ2-7; D is possibly TRBD2 (5 bases). V was pared by 5 bases and J by 6 bases, with 14 bases between. The CDR3 is 13 residues long. In germline, CDR1 is SGHTA, CDR2 FQGNSA. CDR3 in amino acids: CASSPSGPGEQYV. CDR3 DNA sequence: TGTGCCAGCAGCCCGAGCGGCCCCGGCGAGCAGTACGTC.

This clone appeared many times. The V gene is TRBV5-3, the J gene TRBJ2-3; no clear D. TRBV5-3 is annotated as an ORF whose role is uncertain. This CDR3 is built from 15 residues. Trimming left V 5 bases short and J 0 bases short, with 13 bases between. The CDR3 nucleotides are TGTGCCAGAAGGGCCCTGGTTTCTAGCACAGATACGCAGTATTTT. It translates to CARRALVSSTDTQYF.

V and J are TRBV24-1 and TRBJ1-2, with TRBD1 matching 9 bases. Germline CDR1 reads KGHDR; CDR2 reads SFDVKD. The CDR3 contains 13 residues. Losses at the gene ends were 4 bases for V and 10 bases for J; bases not matched to a gene: 6. CDR3 residues: CATSDHRGRDYTF. Written as DNA, the CDR3 is TGTGCCACCAGTGACCACAGGGGGCGCGACTACACCTTC.

The chain joins TRBV24-1 to TRBJ2-1; 9 bases fit TRBD2. CDR3 length: 15 amino acids. Unmatched junction bases numbered 7, after V lost 6 bases and J lost 5 bases. In germline, CDR1 is KGHDR, CDR2 SFDVKD. CDR3 sequence reads: CATSYSGSYDNEQFF. CDR3 DNA sequence: TGTGCCACCAGTTATAGCGGGAGTTATGACAATGAGCAGTTCTTC.

The chain employs TRBV6-4 and TRBJ2-3; a possible D gene is TRBD2 (6 bases). Between the trimmed V and J ends, which lost 5 bases and 2 bases, there was a span of 14 bases. Per the germline V gene, CDR1 is MRHNA and CDR2 is SNTAGT. This CDR3 region has 15 residues. CDR3 amino acids: CASSSGRDFTDTQYF. CDR3 sequence (DNA): TGTGCCAGCAGTTCGGGACGGGACTTCACAGATACGCAGTATTTT.

The genes are TRBV5-6 and TRBJ1-6; 7 bases are shared with TRBD1. This CDR3 contains 13 residues. With 3 bases clipped from V and 7 bases from J, the junction kept 1 base outside the gene matches. From germline, CDR1 is SGHDT and CDR2 YYEEEE. The CDR3 DNA reads TGTGCCAGCAGCTGGGGACAGAATTCACCCCTCCACTTT. Its protein is CASSWGQNSPLHF.

V usage is TRBV5-1 and J usage is TRBJ1-5; a weak D match, TRBD1 (6 bases). Germline loops: CDR1 SGHRS, CDR2 YFSETQ. CDR3 length equals 16 residues. Deletions cut 0 bases from V and 0 bases from J, with 10 bases between. The CDR3 DNA reads as TGCGCCAGCAGCTTGGGCGAGGGGGATAGCAATCAGCCCCAGCATTTT. This codes for CASSLGEGDSNQPQHF. Filled out from reference TRBV5-1 and TRBJ1-5, the complete variable domain reads KAGVTQTPRYLIKTRGQQVTLSCSPISGHRSVSWYQQTPGQGLQFLFEYFSETQRNKGNFPGRFSGRQFSNSRSEMNVSTLELGDSALYLCASSLGEGDSNQPQHFGDGTRLSIL.

The chain couples TRBV2 to TRBJ2-3; TRBD2 aligns across 9 bases. V trimming: 9 bases; J trimming: 3 bases; junction bases outside the gene matches: 10. CDR1 and CDR2 from the germline V gene are SNHLY and FYNNEI. The CDR3 has 15 amino acids. CDR3 loop: CASGAGRGGTDTQYF. The CDR3 nucleotides read TGTGCCAGTGGAGCCGGGCGGGGGGGGACAGATACGCAGTATTTT.

The J gene is TRBJ2-7, the V gene TRBV6-2 or TRBV6-3; TRBD2 is a possible D gene (5 bases). This CDR3 region has 15 residues. Germline CDR1 MNHEY, CDR2 SVGEGT. V dropped 0 bases and J dropped 5 bases, with 14 bases sitting between them. CDR3 bases: TGTGCCAGCAGTTACTCGTACTCGGGGAACCACGAGCAGTACGTC. It encodes CASSYSYSGNHEQYV.

The chain couples TRBV21-1 to TRBJ1-1; the D call in the table, TRBD1, was not verified against the DNA. TRBV21-1 is listed as a pseudogene. The CDR3 runs 12 residues. This CDR3 reads CASSLGPKWAFF. In DNA form, the CDR3 reads TGTGCCAGCAGCTTGGGCCCCAAGTGGGCTTTCTTT.

This rearrangement joins TRBV24-1 to TRBJ2-1; maybe TRBD1 (7 bases). The germline V gene encodes CDR1 KGHDR and CDR2 SFDVKD. Trimming cost V 4 bases and J 0 bases, with 12 bases left between them. The CDR3 spans 16 residues. The CDR3 DNA reads TGTGCCACCAGTGAGGAGGGACAGAGCTCCTACAATGAGCAGTTCTTC. Protein product: CATSEEGQSSYNEQFF.

The chain employs TRBV4-3 and TRBJ2-1; no firm D call. From germline, CDR1 is LGHNA and CDR2 YSLEER. The V end lost 0 bases, the J end lost 0 bases, and 9 bases lay between the germline ends. The CDR3 is made up of 16 amino acids. The CDR3 DNA reads as TGCGCCAGCAGCCAAGACAGGTTGAGCTCCTACAATGAGCAGTTCTTC. This translates into CASSQDRLSSYNEQFF.

This chain links TRBV4-3 with TRBJ2-6, with 10 bases identical to TRBD1. Unmatched junction bases numbered 5, after V lost 3 bases and J lost 0 bases. CDR3 length: 18 amino acids. Germline V gives CDR1 LGHNA, CDR2 YSLEER. CDR3 coding DNA: TGCGCCAGCAGCCAGTGGGGACAGGGGACCTCTGGGGCCAACGTCCTGACTTTC. Translating gives CASSQWGQGTSGANVLTF.

The CDR3 nucleotides are TGTGCCAGCAGTTTCTCGGGACTCGAAGCTTTCTTT. Residues: CASSFSGLEAFF. The genes are TRBV28 and TRBJ1-1, with a possible D match to TRBD1 (5 bases). The CDR3 runs to 12 residues. Between the trimmed V and J ends, which lost 3 bases and 8 bases, there was a span of 10 bases. Germline CDR1 is MDHEN and CDR2 is SYDVKM.

V usage is TRBV6-5 and J usage is TRBJ1-2; TRBD1 matches 8 bases. Germline V gene data show CDR1 as MNHEY and CDR2 as SVGAGI. Germline trimming cut 1 base from V and 4 bases from J; bases unmatched to any gene: 2. The CDR3 has 14 residues. CDR3 region: CASSYLGTGYGYTF. CDR3 sequence (DNA): TGTGCCAGCAGTTACTTAGGGACAGGCTATGGCTACACCTTC.

The chain has TRBV7-2 and TRBJ2-7, with 9 nucleotides matching TRBD2. From germline, CDR1 is SGHTA and CDR2 FQGNSA. The CDR3 is made up of 15 amino acids. V dropped 5 bases and J dropped 4; count of bases not matched to a gene: 9. CDR3 nucleotides: TGTGCCAGCAGCCAGGGGAGCGGGGGGCTATACGAGCAGTACGTC. It is translated as CASSQGSGGLYEQYV.

V is TRBV3-1 (or the pseudogene TRBV3-2) and J is TRBJ1-5; D is unclear. The length of the CDR3 is 14 residues. V gave up 1 base and J gave up 10 bases, with 14 bases separating them. The germline V gene encodes CDR1 LGHDT and CDR2 YNNKEL (reference sequence). The CDR3 nucleotides are TGTGCCAGCAGCCAAGCCGGACTGAGTCTTCCCCAGCATTTT. Translated: CASSQAGLSLPQHF.

V gene TRBV6-1 combines with J gene TRBJ2-3; the match to TRBD2 covers 7 bases. The CDR3 extends over 18 amino acids. The junction had 14 bases not matched to a gene; V was cut back by 3 bases and J by 2 bases. Germline V gene lookup returns CDR1 MNHNS and CDR2 SASEGT. CDR3 in amino acids: CASSEGLFLAVNTDTQYF. In DNA, the CDR3 is TGTGCCAGCAGTGAGGGATTATTCCTAGCGGTCAACACAGATACGCAGTATTTT.